The 18 T cell receptor beta chains given below trace back to one sample, sequenced in a study of T cell responses to AZD1222 COVID-19 vaccine. Assay used: immunoSEQ multiplex PCR; TCRdb lists only in-frame clones, some missing. The top ten clones hold about 3.4% of a sample with about 81,000 clones, roughly 85% of them seen once. The sequencing used peripheral blood, collected 28 days after the second AZD1222 dose. The receptors shown here come from an adult who received the AZD1222 COVID-19 vaccine.

The chain uses TRBV3-1 (or the pseudogene TRBV3-2) and TRBJ2-1; TRBD2 is a possible D gene (6 bases). V was pared by 3 bases and J by 7 bases, with 16 bases between. This CDR3 is built from 15 residues. Germline loops: CDR1 LGHDT, CDR2 YNNKEL (reference sequence). CDR3 sequence (DNA): TGTGCCAGCAGCCAGAATCCCGGGGGTCAGAATGAGCAGTTCTTC. Its translation is CASSQNPGGQNEQFF.

Notes on this clone: The junction departs from germline at one end; a sequencing error may be responsible. The rearrangement links TRBV28 to TRBJ1-4; weak D call: TRBD1 (5 bases). The CDR3 is 15 amino acids. CDR1 MDHEN and CDR2 SYDVKM come from the germline V gene. The CDR3 DNA reads as TGTGCCAGCAGTTTATGGGTCCGGGGCCATTTTGGGATTGTTTTT. Translation gives CASSLWVRGHFGIVF.

This clone came up a few times. The chain carries TRBV27 and TRBJ2-1; 9 bases match TRBD2. Germline CDR1 is MNHEY and CDR2 is SMNVEV (reference sequence). The CDR3 covers 17 residues. Unmatched junction bases numbered 17, after V lost 6 bases and J lost 8 bases. The CDR3 DNA reads as TGTGCCAGCAGCTCTTATTCCCAAGCGGGAGGTCCCCATGAGCAGTTCTTC. Its translation: CASSSYSQAGGPHEQFF.

This clone appeared once. The chain has TRBV5-1 and TRBJ2-1; weak D call: TRBD1 (5 bases). Trimming removed 0 bases from V and 6 bases from J, with 13 bases in between. The V gene's germline CDR1 is SGHRS and CDR2 YFSETQ. The CDR3 runs 15 residues. The CDR3 is CASSLGQGRVNEQFF. The CDR3 bases are TGCGCCAGCAGCTTGGGGCAGGGAAGGGTCAATGAGCAGTTCTTC.

The chain is built from TRBV28 and TRBJ2-7; 8 bases match TRBD1. V shed 7 bases and J 2 bases; nucleotides not matched to a gene: 13. The germline V gene has CDR1 MDHEN and CDR2 SYDVKM. This CDR3 comprises 16 residues. The CDR3 DNA sequence: TGTGCCAGCATCATAAAGGACAGGGACGCCACCTACGAGCAGTACTTC. Amino acids: CASIIKDRDATYEQYF.

V usage is TRBV4-1 and J usage is TRBJ2-7; D remains ambiguous. The CDR3 contains 14 residues. Germline V gene lookup returns CDR1 MGHRA and CDR2 YSYEKL. V was clipped by 4 bases and J by 2 bases, with 12 bases between them. CDR3 coding DNA: TGCGCCAGCAGCCCCGAAGGGCGACCCTACGAGCAGTACTTC. This sequence encodes CASSPEGRPYEQYF.

This clone was seen a single time. J is TRBJ1-1 and V is TRBV18; D is unclear. Trimming cost V 1 base and J 8 bases, with 11 bases left between them. The CDR3 length is 13 residues. Germline CDR1 KGHSH, CDR2 LQKENI. CDR3 sequence reads: CASSPRPGDEAFF. In DNA, the CDR3 is TGTGCCAGCTCACCACGGCCCGGAGACGAAGCTTTCTTT.

This chain links TRBV7-2 with TRBJ2-2; the D gene is possibly TRBD1 (7 bases). With 5 bases removed from V and 4 bases from J, the gap between germline ends came to 14 bases. CDR1 and CDR2 from the germline V gene are SGHTA and FQGNSA. The CDR3 loop spans 15 amino acids. CDR3 sequence (DNA): TGTGCCAGCAGCCAGACAGGGAGGAGCACCGGGGAGCTGTTTTTT. Translation gives CASSQTGRSTGELFF.

CDR3 sequence: CASSLSWYNEQFF. Written as DNA, the CDR3 is TGTGCCAGCAGTTTATCTTGGTACAATGAGCAGTTCTTC. The V gene is TRBV27, the J gene TRBJ2-1, with no clear D. Germline V lookup: CDR1 MNHEY, CDR2 SMNVEV (reference sequence). Between the trimmed V and J ends, which lost 0 bases and 4 bases, there was a span of 4 bases. This CDR3 is built from 13 residues.

This chain joins TRBV5-8 and TRBJ2-5; no reliable D call. The CDR3 totals 13 residues. V lost 2 bases to trimming and J lost 5 bases, with 10 bases between them. Germline CDR1 is SGHTS and CDR2 is YDEGEE. CDR3 in DNA: TGTGCCAGCAGCTTTGGACGCACGGAGACCCAGTACTTC. This translates into CASSFGRTETQYF. Complete variable domain (other parts from reference TRBV5-8 and TRBJ2-5): EAGVTQSPTHLIKTRGQQATLRCSPISGHTSVYWYQQALGLGLQFLLWYDEGEERNRGNFPPRFSGRQFPNYSSELNVNALELEDSALYLCASSFGRTETQYFGPGTRLLVL.

The chain recombines TRBV9 with TRBJ2-1; TRBD2 matches at 8 bases. V was pared by 3 bases and J by 5 bases, with 7 bases of the junction left unmatched. The CDR3 sequence is 15 residues long. Germline V lookup: CDR1 SGDLS, CDR2 YYNGEE. The CDR3 DNA follows: TGTGCCAGCAGCGCAGGCGGGGGGCTCCACAATGAGCAGTTCTTC. Translated, it gives CASSAGGGLHNEQFF.

The chain employs TRBV29-1 and TRBJ1-2; TRBD1 is a possible D gene (5 bases). CDR3 length: 11 amino acids. The germline gives CDR1 SQVTM, CDR2 ANQGSEA. Trimming took 6 bases from V and 8 from J, leaving 13 bases between them. As DNA, the CDR3 is TGCAGCGTCCCTCAGGGCCCCGGCTACACCTTC. Protein: CSVPQGPGYTF.

This chain joins TRBV27 and TRBJ1-6, with unresolved D. V was clipped by 5 bases and J by 7 bases, with 12 bases between them. This CDR3 contains 14 residues. Germline V gene lookup returns CDR1 MNHEY and CDR2 SMNVEV (reference sequence). The chain's CDR3 is CASSPWARNSPLHF. DNA of the CDR3: TGTGCCAGCAGTCCATGGGCCCGGAATTCACCCCTCCACTTT.

The rearrangement links TRBV28 to TRBJ2-3; 8 nucleotides align to TRBD2. Germline CDR1 and CDR2: MDHEN and SYDVKM. V shed 5 bases and J 5 bases; nucleotides not matched to a gene: 6. The CDR3 has 14 residues. The CDR3 region is CASSPGGAKDTQYF. The DNA of the CDR3 is TGTGCCAGCAGTCCCGGGGGGGCGAAAGATACGCAGTATTTT.

V and J are TRBV12-3 or TRBV12-4 and TRBJ2-1; D uncertain. With 3 bases removed from V and 8 bases from J, the gap between germline ends came to 11 bases. CDR3 length: 13 amino acids. This CDR3 is CASSFGWNYEQFF. CDR3 bases: TGTGCCAGCAGTTTTGGCTGGAACTATGAGCAGTTCTTC.

The sample holds one count of this clone. The gene calls are TRBV4-1 and TRBJ1-1; perhaps TRBD1 as D (6 bases). Trimming pared 6 bases from V and 7 bases from J, leaving 15 bases between. Per the germline V gene, CDR1 is MGHRA and CDR2 is YSYEKL. The CDR3 contains 13 residues. The CDR3 region is CASRLTGALEAFF. The DNA for the CDR3 is TGCGCCAGCAGGCTGACAGGAGCCCTTGAAGCTTTCTTT.

The V gene is TRBV25-1, the J gene TRBJ1-6, with 9 bases identical to TRBD1. With V trimmed by 7 bases and J by 5 bases, 3 bases remained unmatched. Germline V gives CDR1 MGHDK, CDR2 SYGVNS. This CDR3 spans 14 amino acids. The CDR3 DNA reads as TGTGCCAGCACCCGGGACAGGGATAATTCACCCCTCCACTTT. Translating it yields CASTRDRDNSPLHF.

The chain employs TRBV7-6 and TRBJ2-1; D may be TRBD1 (6 bases). The CDR3 is 14 amino acids. Germline V gene data show CDR1 as SGHVS and CDR2 as FNYEAQ. V lost 1 base, J lost 8 bases, and 12 bases lay in between. CDR3 coding DNA: TGTGCCAGCAGCTTAGAACAGGGTGAGGATGAGCAGTTCTTC. Protein: CASSLEQGEDEQFF.